What follows are 10 T cell receptor beta chains derived from one specimen sequenced in a study of OX40 agonist ivuxolimab in advanced cancers. Some clones are missing from TCRdb's copy, which holds only in-frame ones; the method was immunoSEQ multiplex PCR. The sample shows about 48,000 clones, roughly 90% of them seen only once. Source: CD4+ or CD8+ T cells sorted from blood, taken in a trial of the OX40 agonist ivuxolimab. These receptors were taken from an adult with an advanced solid tumor such as melanoma, head and neck, liver or kidney cancer.

This chain connects TRBV11-2 to TRBJ2-7; TRBD1 aligns across 7 bases. The CDR3 length is 15 residues. The V gene end was trimmed by 1 base and the J gene end by 2 bases; junction bases not matched to a gene: 5. The germline CDR1 and CDR2 sequences are SGHAT and FQNNGV. CDR3 DNA sequence: TGTGCCAGCAGCTTAGTAGTACAGGGGACCTACGAGCAGTACTTC. Amino acid sequence: CASSLVVQGTYEQYF.

The V gene is TRBV5-6, the J gene TRBJ2-5; 9 bases are a match to TRBD1. With V trimmed by 4 bases and J by 5 bases, 6 bases remained unmatched. CDR3 size: 14 residues. CDR1 SGHDT and CDR2 YYEEEE come from the germline V gene. CDR3 sequence reads: CASSPTGGIETQYF. The CDR3 region has the DNA TGTGCCAGCAGCCCGACAGGGGGAATTGAGACCCAGTACTTC.

J is TRBJ1-1 and V is TRBV11-3; no clear D. Trimming shortened V by 1 base and J by 4 bases, and 13 bases separated the two germline ends. Germline loops: CDR1 SGHNT, CDR2 YENEEA. The CDR3 spans 15 residues. The chain's CDR3 is CASSLGGLGGTEAFF. The CDR3 coding sequence is TGTGCCAGCAGCTTAGGCGGCCTCGGAGGCACTGAAGCTTTCTTT.

The gene calls are TRBV4-3 and TRBJ2-1, with 15 bases identical to TRBD2. Trimming removed 4 bases from V and 10 bases from J; junction bases left unmatched: 14. Per germline, CDR1 LGHNA and CDR2 YSLEER. The CDR3 runs to 18 residues. The CDR3 is CASSPTGTSGGSLREQFF. Written as DNA, the CDR3 is TGCGCCAGCAGCCCCACCGGGACTAGCGGGGGGTCCCTTAGGGAGCAGTTCTTC.

About this clone: Just one base apart from a much larger clone, this may be a read error. Additional DNA sequences in this sample encode the identical CDR3. This chain uses TRBV4-2 with TRBJ2-1, with 9 bases that match TRBD2. V lost 3 bases, J lost 13 bases, and 10 bases stayed unmatched. The CDR3 is 14 amino acids. The germline gives CDR1 LGHNA, CDR2 YNFKEQ. CDR3 bases: TGTGCCAGCAGCCACAGCGGGGGGAACGGTGAACAGTTCTTC. Its translation: CASSHSGGNGEQFF.

The chain links TRBV19 to TRBJ2-2; 9 bases line up with TRBD1. The CDR3 is 16 residues long. Looked up from germline, CDR1 is LNHDA and CDR2 is SQIVND (reference sequence). Unmatched junction bases numbered 4, after V lost 4 bases and J lost 1 base. Written as DNA, the CDR3 is TGTGCCAGTAGTACCGGACAGGGGCAGAACACCGGGGAGCTGTTTTTT. It yields the protein CASSTGQGQNTGELFF. The whole variable domain, remainder taken from reference TRBV19 and TRBJ2-2, is DGGITQSPKYLFRKEGQNVTLSCEQNLNHDAMYWYRQDPGQGLRLIYYSQIVNDFQKGDIAEGYSVSREKKESFPLTVTSAQKNPTAFYLCASSTGQGQNTGELFFGEGSRLTVL.

This clone was seen just once. The chain employs TRBV6-6 and TRBJ1-1; no clear D. The V gene lost 0 bases and the J gene lost 5 bases, with 7 bases spanning the gap. Germline V gene sequence: CDR1 MNHNY, CDR2 SVGAGI (reference sequence). The CDR3 is 13 amino acids. The CDR3 reads CASSYSGGTEAFF. DNA for the CDR3: TGTGCCAGCAGTTACTCAGGTGGGACTGAAGCTTTCTTT.

This rearrangement joins TRBV4-2 to TRBJ2-7; D ambiguous. The germline V gene has CDR1 LGHNA and CDR2 YNFKEQ. The V end was cut by 1 base, the J end by 3 bases, with 4 bases between. The CDR3 covers 12 residues. CDR3 sequence reads: CASSQGIYEQYF. The DNA of the CDR3 is TGTGCCAGCAGCCAAGGGATCTACGAGCAGTACTTC.

The rearrangement uses TRBV28 and TRBJ2-7, with 8 nucleotides matching TRBD2. The CDR3 is 13 residues long. V was pared by 7 bases and J by 6 bases, with 8 bases of the junction left unmatched. Germline V gene sequence: CDR1 MDHEN, CDR2 SYDVKM. The CDR3 DNA reads TGTGCCAGCACCCCGGGGGGGGTTGGCGAGCAGTACTTC. It encodes CASTPGGVGEQYF. The full variable domain, completed using reference TRBV28 and TRBJ2-7, is DVKVTQSSRYLVKRTGEKVFLECVQDMDHENMFWYRQDPGLGLRLIYFSYDVKMKEKGDIPEGYSVSREKKERFSLILESASTNQTSMYLCASTPGGVGEQYFGPGTRLTVT.

Here the CDR3 DNA reads TGTGCCAGCAGTGAGGAGGCGGGGATGAACTATGGCTACACCTTC. Translation gives CASSEEAGMNYGYTF. The chain recombines TRBV2 with TRBJ1-2; D gene uncertain. Germline CDR1 is SNHLY and CDR2 is FYNNEI. The ends were cut back, 3 bases at V and 2 bases at J, with 13 bases in the middle. There are 15 residues in the CDR3.